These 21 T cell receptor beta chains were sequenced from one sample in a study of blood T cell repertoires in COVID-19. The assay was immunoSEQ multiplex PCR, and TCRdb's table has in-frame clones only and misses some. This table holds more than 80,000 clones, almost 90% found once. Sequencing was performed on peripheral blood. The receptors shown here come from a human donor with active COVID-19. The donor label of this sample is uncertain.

The CDR3 spells CASSFGATGGDYEQYF. DNA of the CDR3: TGTGCCAGCAGCTTCGGTGCGACAGGGGGCGACTACGAGCAGTACTTC. V usage is TRBV5-8 and J usage is TRBJ2-7, with 10 bases aligning to TRBD1. The CDR3 loop spans 16 amino acids. Germline V gene lookup returns CDR1 SGHTS and CDR2 YDEGEE. Trimming took 2 bases from V and 3 from J; bases not matched to a gene: 8.

CDR3 DNA: TGCGCCAGCAGCCAAGACGCGGGGGGTACAGATACGCAGTATTTT. Translation gives CASSQDAGGTDTQYF. The V and J genes are TRBV4-3 and TRBJ2-3; TRBD2 matches at 8 bases. The V gene's germline CDR1 is LGHNA and CDR2 YSLEER. The CDR3 has 15 amino acids. Unmatched junction bases numbered 2, after V lost 0 bases and J lost 3 bases.

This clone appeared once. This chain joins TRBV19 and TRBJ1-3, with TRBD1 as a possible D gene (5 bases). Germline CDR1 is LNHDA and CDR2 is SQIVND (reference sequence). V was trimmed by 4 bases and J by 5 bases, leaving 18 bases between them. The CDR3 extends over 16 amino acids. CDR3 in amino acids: CASSTQGYKVRNTIYF. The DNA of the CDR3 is TGTGCCAGTAGTACCCAGGGATACAAGGTCCGAAACACCATATATTTT. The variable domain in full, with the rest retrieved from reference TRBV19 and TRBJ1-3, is DGGITQSPKYLFRKEGQNVTLSCEQNLNHDAMYWYRQDPGQGLRLIYYSQIVNDFQKGDIAEGYSVSREKKESFPLTVTSAQKNPTAFYLCASSTQGYKVRNTIYFGEGSWLTVV.

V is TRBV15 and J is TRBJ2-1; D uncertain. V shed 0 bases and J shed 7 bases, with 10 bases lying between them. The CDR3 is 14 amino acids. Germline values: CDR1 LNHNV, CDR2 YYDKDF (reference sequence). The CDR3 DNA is TGTGCCACCAGCAGAGATTCGAGCCCTAATGAGCAGTTCTTC. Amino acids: CATSRDSSPNEQFF.

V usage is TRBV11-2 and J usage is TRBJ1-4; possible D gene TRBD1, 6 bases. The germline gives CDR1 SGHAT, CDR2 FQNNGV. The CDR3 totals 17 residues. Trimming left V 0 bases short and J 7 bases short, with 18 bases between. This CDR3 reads CASSLDPDGTWGEKLFF. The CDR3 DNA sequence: TGTGCCAGCAGCTTAGATCCCGACGGGACATGGGGTGAAAAACTGTTTTTT. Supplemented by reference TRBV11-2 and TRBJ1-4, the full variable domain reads EAGVAQSPRYKIIEKRQSVAFWCNPISGHATLYWYQQILGQGPKLLIQFQNNGVVDDSQLPKDRFSAERLKGVDSTLKIQPAKLEDSAVYLCASSLDPDGTWGEKLFFGSGTQLSVL.

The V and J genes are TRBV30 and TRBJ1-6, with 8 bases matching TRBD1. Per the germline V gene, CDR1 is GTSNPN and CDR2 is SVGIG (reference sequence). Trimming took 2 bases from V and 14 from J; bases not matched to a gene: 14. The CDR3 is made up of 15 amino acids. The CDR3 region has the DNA TGTGCCTGGAGTTCAGGACAGGGCCATCGGGAGGCCCTCCACTTT. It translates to CAWSSGQGHREALHF.

CDR3 amino acids: CASSFAQAGVEQYF. The CDR3 bases are TGTGCCAGTAGTTTTGCCCAGGCAGGGGTCGAGCAGTACTTC. J is TRBJ2-7 and V is TRBV19, with D perhaps matching TRBD1 (6 bases). V lost 5 bases, J lost 6 bases, and 17 bases lay in between. The CDR3 runs to 14 residues. Germline V gene sequence: CDR1 LNHDA, CDR2 SQIVND (reference sequence).

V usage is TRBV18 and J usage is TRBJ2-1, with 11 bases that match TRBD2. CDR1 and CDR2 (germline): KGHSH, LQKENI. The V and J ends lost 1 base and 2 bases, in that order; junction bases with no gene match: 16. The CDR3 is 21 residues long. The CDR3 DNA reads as TGTGCCAGCTCACCACGGCCGGGACCTCTAGCGGGGGGCAACCCCTACAATGAGCAGTTCTTC. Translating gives CASSPRPGPLAGGNPYNEQFF.

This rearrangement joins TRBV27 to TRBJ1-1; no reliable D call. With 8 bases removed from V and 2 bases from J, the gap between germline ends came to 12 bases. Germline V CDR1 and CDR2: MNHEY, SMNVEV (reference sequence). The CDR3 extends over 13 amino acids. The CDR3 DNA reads TGTGCCAGCCGAGAGGTAGGCAACACTGAAGCTTTCTTT. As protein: CASREVGNTEAFF.

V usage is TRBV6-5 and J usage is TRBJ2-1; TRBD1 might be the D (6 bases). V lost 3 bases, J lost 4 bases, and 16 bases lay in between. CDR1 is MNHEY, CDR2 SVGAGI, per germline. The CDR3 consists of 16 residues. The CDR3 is CASSYPTGTGYNEQFF. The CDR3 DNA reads TGTGCCAGCAGTTATCCTACAGGGACGGGATACAATGAGCAGTTCTTC.

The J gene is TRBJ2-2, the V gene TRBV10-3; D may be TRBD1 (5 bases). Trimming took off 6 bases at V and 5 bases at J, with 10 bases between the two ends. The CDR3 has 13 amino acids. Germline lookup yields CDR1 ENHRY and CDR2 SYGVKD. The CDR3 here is CAISHDSTGELFF. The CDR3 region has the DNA TGTGCCATCAGCCACGACAGTACCGGGGAGCTGTTTTTT.

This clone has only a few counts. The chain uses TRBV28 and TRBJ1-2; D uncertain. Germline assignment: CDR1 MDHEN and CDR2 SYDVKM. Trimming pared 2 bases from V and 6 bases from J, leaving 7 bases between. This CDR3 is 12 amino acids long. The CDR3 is CASSLLPNGYTF. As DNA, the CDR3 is TGTGCCAGCAGTTTACTACCTAATGGCTACACCTTC.

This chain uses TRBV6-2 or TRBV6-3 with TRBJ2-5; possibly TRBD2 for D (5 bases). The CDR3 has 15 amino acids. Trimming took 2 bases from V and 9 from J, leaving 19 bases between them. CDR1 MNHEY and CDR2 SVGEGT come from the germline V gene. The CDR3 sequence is CASSYLPPGVGAQYF. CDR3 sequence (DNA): TGTGCCAGCAGTTACCTACCCCCCGGTGTGGGAGCCCAGTACTTC.

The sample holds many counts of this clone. The DNA for the CDR3 is TGCGCCAGCAGCCAAGAATCACCAGGGAGGAGAACCTATGGCTACACCTTC. The encoded protein is CASSQESPGRRTYGYTF. This chain connects TRBV4-1 to TRBJ1-2; TRBD1 might be the D (5 bases). Trimming took off 0 bases at V and 4 bases at J, with 18 bases between the two ends. The CDR3 consists of 17 residues. Germline CDR1 is MGHRA and CDR2 is YSYEKL.

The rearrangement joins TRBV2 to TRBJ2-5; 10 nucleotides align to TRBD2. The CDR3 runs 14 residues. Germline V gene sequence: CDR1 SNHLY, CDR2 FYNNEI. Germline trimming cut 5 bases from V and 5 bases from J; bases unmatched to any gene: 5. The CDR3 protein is CASSKRGGLETQYF. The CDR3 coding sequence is TGTGCCAGCAGTAAGCGGGGGGGCCTCGAGACCCAGTACTTC.

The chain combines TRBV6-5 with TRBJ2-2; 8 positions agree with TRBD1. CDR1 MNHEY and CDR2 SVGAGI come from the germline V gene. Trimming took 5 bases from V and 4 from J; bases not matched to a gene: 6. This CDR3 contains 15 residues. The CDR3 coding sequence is TGTGCCAGCAGTCCCGACAGGGGAAGCACCGGGGAGCTGTTTTTT. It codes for CASSPDRGSTGELFF.

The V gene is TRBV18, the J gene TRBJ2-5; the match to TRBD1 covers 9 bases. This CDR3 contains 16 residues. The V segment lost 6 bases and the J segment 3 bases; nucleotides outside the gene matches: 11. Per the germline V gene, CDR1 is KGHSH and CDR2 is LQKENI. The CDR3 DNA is TGTGCCAGCTCCCCGGGACAGGGAGTCTTGAAAGAGACCCAGTACTTC. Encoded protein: CASSPGQGVLKETQYF.

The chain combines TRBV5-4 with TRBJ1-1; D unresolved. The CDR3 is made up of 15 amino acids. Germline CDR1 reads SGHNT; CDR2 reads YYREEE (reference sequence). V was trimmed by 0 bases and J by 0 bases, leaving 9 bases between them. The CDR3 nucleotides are TGTGCCAGCAGCTTGGGAAACAGACTGAACACTGAAGCTTTCTTT. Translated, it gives CASSLGNRLNTEAFF. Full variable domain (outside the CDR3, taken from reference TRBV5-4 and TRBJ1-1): ETGVTQSPTHLIKTRGQQVTLRCSSQSGHNTVSWYQQALGQGPQFIFQYYREEENGRGNFPPRFSGLQFPNYSSELNVNALELDDSALYLCASSLGNRLNTEAFFGQGTRLTVV.

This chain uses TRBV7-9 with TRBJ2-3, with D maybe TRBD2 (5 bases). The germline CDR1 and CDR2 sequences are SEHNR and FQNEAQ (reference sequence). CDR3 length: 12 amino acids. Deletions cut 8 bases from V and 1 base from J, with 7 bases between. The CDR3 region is CASHGGTDTQYF. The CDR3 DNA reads TGTGCCAGCCACGGGGGCACAGATACGCAGTATTTT.

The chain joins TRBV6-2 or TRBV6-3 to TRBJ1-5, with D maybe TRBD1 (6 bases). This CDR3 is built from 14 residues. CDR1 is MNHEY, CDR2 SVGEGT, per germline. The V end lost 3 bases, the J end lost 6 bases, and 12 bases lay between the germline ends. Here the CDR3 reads CASSYLQGTQPQHF. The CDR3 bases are TGTGCCAGCAGTTATTTACAGGGAACTCAGCCCCAGCATTTT.

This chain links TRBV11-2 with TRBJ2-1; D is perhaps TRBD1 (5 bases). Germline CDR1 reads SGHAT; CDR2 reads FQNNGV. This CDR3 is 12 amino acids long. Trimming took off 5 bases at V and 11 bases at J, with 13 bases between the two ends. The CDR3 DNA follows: TGTGCCAGCAGCCTCCCTCAGGGCCAGCAGTTCTTC. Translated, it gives CASSLPQGQQFF.